The 8 T cell receptor beta chains given below trace back to one sample, sequenced in a study of OX40 agonist ivuxolimab in advanced cancers. Sequencing was performed with immunoSEQ multiplex PCR; in TCRdb, only in-frame clones are kept and a portion is missing. The table has about 94,000 clones, around 86% seen once. The material sequenced was CD4+ or CD8+ T cells sorted from blood, taken in a trial of the OX40 agonist ivuxolimab. The receptors shown here come from an adult with an advanced solid tumor such as melanoma, head and neck, liver or kidney cancer.

CDR3 amino acids: CASSYTTGNTEAFF. The CDR3 DNA follows: TGTGCCAGCAGTTACACCACGGGGAACACTGAAGCTTTCTTT. This chain joins TRBV6-6 and TRBJ1-1; no clear D gene. V was cut by 2 bases and J by 1 base, with 8 bases left in between. The CDR3 has 14 residues. Germline CDR1 and CDR2: MNHNY and SVGAGI (reference sequence).

V usage is TRBV30 and J usage is TRBJ1-5, with D perhaps TRBD1 (5 bases). CDR1 and CDR2 (germline): GTSNPN, SVGIG (reference sequence). CDR3 size: 12 residues. Trimming removed 3 bases from V and 6 bases from J, with 9 bases in between. The CDR3 region has the DNA TGTGCCTGGAGAGGGGAGGGTCAGCCCCAGCATTTT. Translation gives CAWRGEGQPQHF.

The chain is built from TRBV12-2 and TRBJ1-2; the table calls TRBD1, which could not be checked here. TRBV12-2 represents a pseudogene. This CDR3 has 18 residues. The CDR3 DNA reads TGTGCAAGTCGCTTAGGGACGTGGGTAGGGGGCGATTACTATGGCTACACCTTC. Amino acids: CASRLGTWVGGDYYGYTF.

The genes are TRBV27 and TRBJ2-1; D possibly corresponds to TRBD1 (6 bases). Germline-derived CDR1 and CDR2 are MNHEY and SMNVEV (reference sequence). This CDR3 contains 16 residues. V was trimmed by 4 bases and J by 6 bases, leaving 19 bases between them. The CDR3 here is CASSSPQTQGSNEQFF. The CDR3 nucleotides read TGTGCCAGCAGTTCCCCTCAAACCCAGGGGTCCAATGAGCAGTTCTTC.

V gene TRBV29-1 combines with J gene TRBJ2-7, with a possible D match to TRBD1 (6 bases). The CDR3 contains 11 residues. Trimming left V 7 bases short and J 2 bases short, with 9 bases between. CDR1 is SQVTM and CDR2 is ANQGSEA in the germline V gene. This chain's CDR3 is CSGRTAYEQYF. The DNA of the CDR3 is TGCAGCGGGAGGACAGCCTACGAGCAGTACTTC.

V gene TRBV6-6 combines with J gene TRBJ1-2; D is uncertain. This CDR3 is built from 10 residues. The germline V and J ends were trimmed by 4 bases and 6 bases, with 3 bases remaining between them. Germline-derived CDR1 and CDR2 are MNHNY and SVGAGI (reference sequence). CDR3 sequence: CASSSNGYTF. As DNA, the CDR3 is TGTGCCAGCAGTTCTAATGGCTACACCTTC.

J is TRBJ2-5 and V is TRBV6-5; perhaps TRBD2 as D (6 bases). This CDR3 has 16 residues. With 0 bases removed from V and 5 bases from J, the gap between germline ends came to 16 bases. The germline V gene has CDR1 MNHEY and CDR2 SVGAGI. The CDR3 region has the DNA TGTGCCAGCAGTTACTCCCCGACTAGTAGGAGGGAGACCCAGTACTTC. Translated: CASSYSPTSRRETQYF.

The CDR3 DNA is TGTGCCAGCCCCAAGGTAAGGATCCGGTCCCAGCATTTT. The encoded protein is CASPKVRIRSQHF. The gene calls are TRBV6-5 and TRBJ1-5; no reliable D call. CDR1 and CDR2 (germline): MNHEY, SVGAGI. With 8 bases removed from V and 11 bases from J, the gap between germline ends came to 19 bases. CDR3 length equals 13 residues.